This TCR beta chain is drawn from a study of TIL therapy for anti-PD-1-resistant metastatic lung cancer. Study details: A few tumors were EGFR-mutant and two were ALK-rearranged.

The libraries were made with immunoSEQ v3. Sequencing depth was around 1.9 million read pairs for survey level, roughly 4.5-6 million for deep. Generated by immunoSEQ multiplex PCR, the TCRdb table keeps only in-frame clones and is missing some. The sample gives more than 20,000 clones, about 63% of which show up once; 15% to 20% is in the top ten. The germline CDR1 and CDR2 sequences are SGDLS and YYNGEE. V lost 3 bases to trimming and J lost 4 bases; unmatched junction nucleotides: 6. The CDR3 length is 16 residues. Sample time point: pre-treatment sample, taken before nivolumab and TIL therapy. Pleural nodules or supraclavicular lymph nodes made up most of the excised metastases sampled. Progressing patients received lymphodepletion, expanded TIL infusion and IL-2.

The sequencing here drew on tumor tissue, taken at baseline. J is TRBJ2-3 and V is TRBV9; TRBD2 matches at 12 bases. The receptor was isolated from a woman between 30 and 79 years old with non-small cell lung cancer. CDR3 DNA sequence: TGTGCCAGCAGCGATGGGACTAGCGGGTGGGCAGATACGCAGTATTTT. This encodes CASSDGTSGWADTQYF.